These 25 T cell receptor beta chains originate from one sample sequenced in a study of T-cell memory formation after mild COVID-19. TCRdb reprocessed the 5' RACE reads with MiXCR, giving one entry per CDR3 protein. This sample has about 150,000 distinct CDR3 sequences, with 6% to 7% found just once. Sequenced input: PBMCs or a T cell subset sorted from them (not recorded which). The source of these receptors is an adult woman who had mild COVID-19 (a few samples of this study predate the infection). Cell type and time point are not known.

Ten or more counts support this clonotype. The chain combines TRBV20-1 with TRBJ2-5; the D gene is possibly TRBD2 (6 bases). The ends were cut back, 1 base at V and 5 bases at J, with 20 bases in the middle. The CDR3 extends over 16 amino acids. Germline V gene lookup returns CDR1 DFQATT and CDR2 SNEGSKA (reference sequence). The CDR3 sequence: CSARALGGGLSETQYF. The DNA of the CDR3 is TGCAGTGCTAGAGCCCTGGGAGGCGGCCTTTCCGAGACCCAGTACTTC.

There are a few counts of this clonotype. The gene calls are TRBV6-1 and TRBJ1-1; D gene unclear. The CDR3 consists of 15 residues. Trimming removed 6 bases from V and 1 base from J, with 15 bases in between. Looked up from germline, CDR1 is MNHNS and CDR2 is SASEGT. The CDR3 loop reads CASSKAGLRNTEAFF. CDR3 sequence (DNA): TGTGCCAGCAGCAAAGCGGGCTTGAGGAACACTGAAGCTTTCTTT.

The sample holds a few counts of this clonotype. The chain links TRBV7-2 to TRBJ2-1, with unresolved D. Germline loops: CDR1 SGHTA, CDR2 FQGNSA. The ends were cut back, 1 base at V and 7 bases at J, with 11 bases in the middle. The CDR3 consists of 14 residues. DNA of the CDR3: TGTGCCAGCAGCTTAGGAGCTAGTGGGAATGAGCAGTTCTTC. It translates to CASSLGASGNEQFF.

This chain joins TRBV30 and TRBJ1-1; no clear D. CDR1 is GTSNPN, CDR2 SVGIG, per germline (reference sequence). With 3 bases removed from V and 4 bases from J, the gap between germline ends came to 9 bases. The CDR3 covers 12 residues. CDR3 DNA sequence: TGTGCCTGGAGCAGGCGGTTCACTGAAGCTTTCTTT. As protein: CAWSRRFTEAFF.

This clonotype has only a few counts. The chain recombines TRBV12-3 or TRBV12-4 with TRBJ1-5; 12 bases align to TRBD1. The junction had 8 bases not matched to a gene; V was cut back by 4 bases and J by 7 bases. The CDR3 runs to 16 residues. CDR3: CASSYSGQGAGQPQHF. CDR3 in DNA: TGTGCCAGCAGTTACTCGGGACAGGGGGCTGGGCAGCCCCAGCATTTT.

This clonotype was observed many times. The chain joins TRBV12-3 or TRBV12-4 to TRBJ2-3, with D perhaps matching TRBD2 (6 bases). Trimming took off 2 bases at V and 4 bases at J, with 13 bases between the two ends. CDR3 size: 15 residues. Written as DNA, the CDR3 is TGTGCCAGCAGTTTACGTGCTAGCGATGCAGATACGCAGTATTTT. This gives the protein CASSLRASDADTQYF.

In this sample, this clonotype turned up many times. The chain joins TRBV4-1 to TRBJ2-3; no clear D. There are 15 residues in the CDR3. In germline, CDR1 is MGHRA, CDR2 YSYEKL. Deletions cut 1 base from V and 2 bases from J, with 10 bases between. The CDR3 here is CASSQAAYSTDTQYF. CDR3 nucleotides: TGCGCCAGCAGCCAAGCCGCCTATTCCACAGATACGCAGTATTTT.

The chain is built from TRBV15 and TRBJ1-1; D remains unclear. The CDR3 runs 14 residues. Germline V CDR1 and CDR2: LNHNV, YYDKDF (reference sequence). Trimming cost V 1 base and J 1 base, with 7 bases left between them. CDR3 sequence reads: CATSRAGGNTEAFF. CDR3 coding DNA: TGTGCCACCAGCAGAGCTGGAGGGAACACTGAAGCTTTCTTT.

In this sample, this clonotype turned up a few times. The junction does not match germline at one end; this may be a read error. CDR3 DNA: TGTTCCAGCAGCTCGACAGGGTTCACAGATACGCAGTATTTT. Translation gives CSSSSTGFTDTQYF. The rearrangement links TRBV7-3 to TRBJ2-3; 7 bases are a match to TRBD1. Germline CDR1 reads SGHTA; CDR2 reads FQGTGA. The CDR3 sequence is 14 residues long. The full variable domain, with the rest looked up from reference TRBV7-3 and TRBJ2-3, is GAGVSQTPSNKVTEKGKYVELRCDPISGHTALYWYRQSLGQGPEFLIYFQGTGAADDSGLPNDRFFAVRPEGSVSTLKIQRTERGDSAVYLCSSSSTGFTDTQYFGPGTRLTVL.

The chain links TRBV19 to TRBJ2-5; 7 bases match TRBD1. This CDR3 region has 13 residues. Losses at the gene ends were 6 bases for V and 5 bases for J; bases not matched to a gene: 6. Germline V gene data show CDR1 as LNHDA and CDR2 as SQIVND (reference sequence). The CDR3 coding sequence is TGTGCCAGTAGGATGGACAGGCGGGAGACCCAGTACTTC. It translates to CASRMDRRETQYF.

This clonotype was observed at least ten times. The rearrangement uses TRBV5-1 and TRBJ1-1, with TRBD1 as a possible D gene (5 bases). The V gene's germline CDR1 is SGHRS and CDR2 YFSETQ. CDR3 length: 13 amino acids. Trimming stripped 3 bases from V and 7 bases from J, with 13 bases between. CDR3 DNA sequence: TGCGCCAGCAGCTCCCCAGGGACCCTTGAAGCTTTCTTT. This sequence encodes CASSSPGTLEAFF.

This clonotype was recorded at least ten times. The chain has TRBV5-1 and TRBJ2-3, with D possibly being TRBD1 (6 bases). The germline gives CDR1 SGHRS, CDR2 YFSETQ. V was cut by 4 bases and J by 9 bases, with 15 bases left in between. This CDR3 contains 13 residues. CDR3 sequence (DNA): TGCGCCAGCAGCATAGGGACATCCGTAACGCAGTATTTT. Amino acids: CASSIGTSVTQYF.

On this clonotype: This may come from a read error, since a much larger clone is one base off. This chain links TRBV7-6 with TRBJ2-5; weak D call: TRBD2 (5 bases). Germline V gene sequence: CDR1 SGHVS, CDR2 FNYEAQ. This CDR3 has 14 residues. CDR3: CDSSLGLPWETQYF. The CDR3 DNA is TGTGACAGCAGCCTAGGACTGCCATGGGAGACCCAGTACTTC.

The sample holds a few counts of this clonotype. The chain couples TRBV12-3 or TRBV12-4 to TRBJ2-7; weak D call: TRBD1 (5 bases). The CDR3 loop spans 15 amino acids. V lost 7 bases, J lost 2 bases, and 18 bases lay in between. The CDR3 sequence is CASTPIGQGPYEQYF. CDR3 in DNA: TGTGCCAGCACCCCAATTGGTCAGGGCCCCTACGAGCAGTACTTC.

Many counts were recorded for this clonotype. V gene TRBV14 combines with J gene TRBJ2-1; the match to TRBD1 covers 7 bases. The germline V gene has CDR1 SGHDN and CDR2 FVKESK. The V segment lost 4 bases and the J segment 7 bases; nucleotides outside the gene matches: 4. CDR3 length: 13 residues. The CDR3 coding sequence is TGTGCCAGCAGCCCGGGGACAGTTAATGAGCAGTTCTTC. Amino acid sequence: CASSPGTVNEQFF.

This clonotype was observed at least ten times. V is TRBV11-3 and J is TRBJ2-3; D not resolved. Germline CDR1 reads SGHNT; CDR2 reads YENEEA. Between the trimmed V and J ends, which lost 5 bases and 2 bases, there was a span of 5 bases. This CDR3 spans 12 amino acids. CDR3 region: CASSEFTDTQYF. The CDR3 coding sequence is TGTGCCAGCAGCGAATTCACAGATACGCAGTATTTT. Filled out from reference TRBV11-3 and TRBJ2-3, the complete variable domain reads EAGVVQSPRYKIIEKKQPVAFWCNPISGHNTLYWYLQNLGQGPELLIRYENEEAVDDSQLPKDRFSAERLKGVDSTLKIQPAELGDSAVYLCASSEFTDTQYFGPGTRLTVL.

This clonotype turned up a few times. The chain couples TRBV5-1 to TRBJ1-1; TRBD1 matches 9 bases. V lost 4 bases and J lost 1; bases outside the gene matches: 5. The CDR3 extends over 15 amino acids. Germline-derived CDR1 and CDR2 are SGHRS and YFSETQ. The CDR3 DNA follows: TGCGCCAGCAGCCCTGGACAGGGGACGAACACTGAAGCTTTCTTT. Protein sequence: CASSPGQGTNTEAFF.

The sample holds many counts of this clonotype. CDR3 bases: TGCGCCAGCAGCTTCCGGGAGAACACTGAAGCTTTCTTT. It is translated as CASSFRENTEAFF. The chain combines TRBV5-1 with TRBJ1-1; D is undetermined. The CDR3 runs 13 residues. V was shortened by 2 bases and J by 1 base, with 6 bases between the two germline ends. Germline assignment: CDR1 SGHRS and CDR2 YFSETQ.

Points on this clonotype: This may stem from a read error, because a much larger clone lies one nucleotide away. J is TRBJ2-2 and V is TRBV6-4; 10 nucleotides match TRBD1. J lost 4 bases, V lost 6 bases, and 5 bases had no gene match. This CDR3 is 15 amino acids long. The V gene's germline CDR1 is MRHNA and CDR2 SNTAGT. The CDR3 loop is CASSPRTGGTGELFF. The CDR3 DNA sequence: TGTGCCAGCAGCCCCCGGACAGGGGGCACCGGGGAGCTGTTTTTT.

This clonotype turned up a few times. J is TRBJ2-2 and V is TRBV9, with D perhaps assigned TRBD1 or TRBD2 (6 bases each). Germline V CDR1 and CDR2: SGDLS, YYNGEE. V was shortened by 0 bases and J by 5 bases, with 14 bases between the two germline ends. This CDR3 contains 16 residues. CDR3 protein: CASSVAVRGATGELFF. In DNA form, the CDR3 reads TGTGCCAGCAGCGTAGCGGTGAGGGGGGCAACCGGGGAGCTGTTTTTT. Full variable domain (remainder filled in from reference TRBV9 and TRBJ2-2): DSGVTQTPKHLITATGQRVTLRCSPRSGDLSVYWYQQSLDQGLQFLIQYYNGEERAKGNILERFSAQQFPDLHSELNLSSLELGDSALYFCASSVAVRGATGELFFGEGSRLTVL.

The table lists this clonotype with a few counts. The genes are TRBV5-1 and TRBJ2-1; D gene unclear. V dropped 2 bases and J dropped 7 bases, with 10 bases sitting between them. There are 13 residues in the CDR3. Germline-derived CDR1 and CDR2 are SGHRS and YFSETQ. The CDR3 protein is CASSFSLSNEQFF. DNA of the CDR3: TGCGCCAGCAGCTTTTCGCTGTCGAATGAGCAGTTCTTC.

The table lists this clonotype with many counts. V and J are TRBV5-1 and TRBJ2-5; 16 bases are a match to TRBD2. The ends lost 1 base at V and 5 bases at J; junction bases unmatched: 8. CDR1 is SGHRS and CDR2 is YFSETQ in the germline V gene. The CDR3 covers 18 residues. The CDR3 nucleotides read TGCGCCAGCAGCTTGCTCGGGACTAGCGGGAGGGCCTACGAGACCCAGTACTTC. Translating it yields CASSLLGTSGRAYETQYF.

The gene calls are TRBV3-1 and TRBJ1-1; maybe TRBD1 (5 bases). This CDR3 region has 15 residues. The V gene lost 2 bases and the J gene lost 1 base, with 11 bases spanning the gap. Germline values: CDR1 LGHDT, CDR2 YNNKEL (reference sequence). The CDR3 is CASSQYRIRNTEAFF. The DNA for the CDR3 is TGTGCCAGCAGCCAATACAGGATCAGGAACACTGAAGCTTTCTTT.

This clonotype was seen a few times. V gene TRBV7-2 combines with J gene TRBJ2-3, with D possibly being TRBD1 or TRBD2 (5 bases each). Trimming left V 0 bases short and J 2 bases short, with 6 bases between. Looked up from germline, CDR1 is SGHTA and CDR2 is FQGNSA. The CDR3 totals 14 residues. CDR3 nucleotide sequence: TGTGCCAGCAGCTTAGCCGGGACCACAGATACGCAGTATTTT. Its translation is CASSLAGTTDTQYF.

V gene TRBV5-1 combines with J gene TRBJ1-1; the D is unclear. The germline V gene has CDR1 SGHRS and CDR2 YFSETQ. Trimming took off 0 bases at V and 0 bases at J, with 9 bases between the two ends. The CDR3 is 15 amino acids. The CDR3 here is CASSLAPVLNTEAFF. In DNA form, the CDR3 reads TGCGCCAGCAGCTTGGCCCCCGTTTTGAACACTGAAGCTTTCTTT. Full variable domain (remainder filled in from reference TRBV5-1 and TRBJ1-1): KAGVTQTPRYLIKTRGQQVTLSCSPISGHRSVSWYQQTPGQGLQFLFEYFSETQRNKGNFPGRFSGRQFSNSRSEMNVSTLELGDSALYLCASSLAPVLNTEAFFGQGTRLTVV.